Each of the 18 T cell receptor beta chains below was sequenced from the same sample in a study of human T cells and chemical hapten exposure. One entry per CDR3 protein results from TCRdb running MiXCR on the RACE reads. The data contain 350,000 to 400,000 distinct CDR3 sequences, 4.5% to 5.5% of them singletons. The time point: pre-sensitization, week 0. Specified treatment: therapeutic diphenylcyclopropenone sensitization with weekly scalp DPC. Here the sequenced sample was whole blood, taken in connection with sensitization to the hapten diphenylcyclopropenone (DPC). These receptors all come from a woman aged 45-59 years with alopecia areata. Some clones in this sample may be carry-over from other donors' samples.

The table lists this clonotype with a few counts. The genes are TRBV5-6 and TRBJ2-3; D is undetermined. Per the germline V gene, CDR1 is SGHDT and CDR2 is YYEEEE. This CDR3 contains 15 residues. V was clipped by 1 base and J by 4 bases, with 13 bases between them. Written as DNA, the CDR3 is TGTGCCAGCAGCTTGCCCCCAATGGAAGCAGATACGCAGTATTTT. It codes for CASSLPPMEADTQYF.

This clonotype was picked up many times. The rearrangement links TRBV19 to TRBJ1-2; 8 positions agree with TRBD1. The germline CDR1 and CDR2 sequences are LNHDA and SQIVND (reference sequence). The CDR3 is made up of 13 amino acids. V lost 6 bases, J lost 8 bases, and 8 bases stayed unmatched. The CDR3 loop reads CASSMMTGVGYTF. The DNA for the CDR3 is TGTGCCAGTAGCATGATGACAGGGGTCGGCTACACCTTC. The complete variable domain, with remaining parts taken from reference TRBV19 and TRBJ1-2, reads DGGITQSPKYLFRKEGQNVTLSCEQNLNHDAMYWYRQDPGQGLRLIYYSQIVNDFQKGDIAEGYSVSREKKESFPLTVTSAQKNPTAFYLCASSMMTGVGYTFGSGTRLTVV.

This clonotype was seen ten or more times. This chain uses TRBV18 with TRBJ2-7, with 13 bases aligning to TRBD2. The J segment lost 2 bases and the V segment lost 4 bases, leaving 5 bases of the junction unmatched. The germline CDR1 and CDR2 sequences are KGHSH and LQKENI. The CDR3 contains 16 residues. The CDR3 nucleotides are TGTGCCAGCTCACGCGGGACTAGCGGGGATACCTACGAGCAGTACTTC. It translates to CASSRGTSGDTYEQYF.

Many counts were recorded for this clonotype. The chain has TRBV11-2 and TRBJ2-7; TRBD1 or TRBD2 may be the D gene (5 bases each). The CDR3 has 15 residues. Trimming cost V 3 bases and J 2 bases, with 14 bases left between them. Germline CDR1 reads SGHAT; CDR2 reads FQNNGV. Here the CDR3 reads CASSFHRDGAYEQYF. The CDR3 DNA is TGTGCCAGCAGCTTCCACCGGGACGGGGCCTACGAGCAGTACTTC.

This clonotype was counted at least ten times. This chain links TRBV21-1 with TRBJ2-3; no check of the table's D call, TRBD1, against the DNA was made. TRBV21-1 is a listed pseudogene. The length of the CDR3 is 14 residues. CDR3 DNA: TGTGCCAGCAGTCATGGGCGTAGCTCAGATACGCAGTATTTT. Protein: CASSHGRSSDTQYF.

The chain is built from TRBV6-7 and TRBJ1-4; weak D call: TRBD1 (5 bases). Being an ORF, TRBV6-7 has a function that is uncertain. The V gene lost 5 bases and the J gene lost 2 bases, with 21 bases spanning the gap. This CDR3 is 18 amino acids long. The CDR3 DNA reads TGTGCCAGCAGTACCCGAAGACAGTCTAAAGGGACTAATGAAAAACTGTTTTTT. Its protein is CASSTRRQSKGTNEKLFF.

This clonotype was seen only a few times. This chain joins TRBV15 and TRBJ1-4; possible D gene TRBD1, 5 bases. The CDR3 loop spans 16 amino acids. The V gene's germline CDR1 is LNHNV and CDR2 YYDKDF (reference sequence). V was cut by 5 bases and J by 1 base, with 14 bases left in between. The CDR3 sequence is CATSGRTGETNEKLFF. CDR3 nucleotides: TGTGCCACCAGCGGAAGGACGGGGGAAACTAATGAAAAACTGTTTTTT. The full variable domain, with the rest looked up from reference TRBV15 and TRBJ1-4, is DAMVIQNPRYQVTQFGKPVTLSCSQTLNHNVMYWYQQKSSQAPKLLFHYYDKDFNNEADTPDNFQSRRPNTSFCFLDIRSPGLGDTAMYLCATSGRTGETNEKLFFGSGTQLSVL.

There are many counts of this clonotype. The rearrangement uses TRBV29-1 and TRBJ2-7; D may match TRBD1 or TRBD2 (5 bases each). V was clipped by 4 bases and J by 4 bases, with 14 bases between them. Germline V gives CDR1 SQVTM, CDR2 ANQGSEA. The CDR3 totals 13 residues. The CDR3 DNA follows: TGCAGCGTTGGCCGGGACGGCGTTTACGAGCAGTACTTC. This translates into CSVGRDGVYEQYF.

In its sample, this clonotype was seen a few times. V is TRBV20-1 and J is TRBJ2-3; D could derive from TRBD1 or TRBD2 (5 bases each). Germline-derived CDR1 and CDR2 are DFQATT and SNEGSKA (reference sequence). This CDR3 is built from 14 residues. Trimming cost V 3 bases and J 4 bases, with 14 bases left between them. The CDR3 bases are TGCAGTGCTAGGGTAGGGGTGAGGGCAGATACGCAGTATTTT. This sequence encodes CSARVGVRADTQYF.

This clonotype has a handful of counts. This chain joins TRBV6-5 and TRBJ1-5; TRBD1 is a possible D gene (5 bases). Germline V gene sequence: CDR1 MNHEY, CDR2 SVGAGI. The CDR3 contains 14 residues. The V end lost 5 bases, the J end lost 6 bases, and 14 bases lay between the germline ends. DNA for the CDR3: TGTGCCAGCAGTCCTCGGGGCAAGGGTCAGCCCCAGCATTTT. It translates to CASSPRGKGQPQHF.

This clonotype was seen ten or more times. Here the CDR3 reads CASFSGTGATDTQYF. The CDR3 DNA sequence: TGTGCCAGCTTTTCTGGGACGGGGGCCACAGATACGCAGTATTTT. The chain links TRBV6-5 to TRBJ2-3; D possibly uses TRBD1 or TRBD2 (6 bases each). Germline CDR1 MNHEY, CDR2 SVGAGI. V was clipped by 8 bases and J by 2 bases, with 17 bases between them. The CDR3 loop spans 15 amino acids.

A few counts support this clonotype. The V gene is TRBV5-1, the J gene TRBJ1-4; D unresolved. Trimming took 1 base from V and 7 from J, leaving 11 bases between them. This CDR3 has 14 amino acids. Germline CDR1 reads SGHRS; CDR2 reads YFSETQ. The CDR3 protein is CASSLSREGEKLFF. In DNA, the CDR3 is TGCGCCAGCAGCTTGTCAAGGGAAGGTGAAAAACTGTTTTTT.

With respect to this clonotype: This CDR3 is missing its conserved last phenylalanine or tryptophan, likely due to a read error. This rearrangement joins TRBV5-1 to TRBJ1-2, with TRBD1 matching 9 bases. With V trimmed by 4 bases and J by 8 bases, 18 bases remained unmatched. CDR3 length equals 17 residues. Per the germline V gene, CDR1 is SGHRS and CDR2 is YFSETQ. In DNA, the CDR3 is TGCGCCAGCAGCCTGGGGACAGGGATTAACTTCGTCCGAGGCTACACCTCC. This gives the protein CASSLGTGINFVRGYTS.

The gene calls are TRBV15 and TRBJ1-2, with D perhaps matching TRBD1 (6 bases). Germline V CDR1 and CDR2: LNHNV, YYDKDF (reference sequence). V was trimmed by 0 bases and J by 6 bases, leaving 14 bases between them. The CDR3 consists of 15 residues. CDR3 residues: CATSRDPQGSDGYTF. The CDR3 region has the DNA TGTGCCACCAGCAGAGATCCGCAGGGGTCGGATGGCTACACCTTC.

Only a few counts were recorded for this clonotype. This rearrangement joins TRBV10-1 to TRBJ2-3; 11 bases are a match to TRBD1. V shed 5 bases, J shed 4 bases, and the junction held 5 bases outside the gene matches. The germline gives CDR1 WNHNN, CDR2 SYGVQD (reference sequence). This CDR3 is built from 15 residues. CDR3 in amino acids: CASSPGTGGPDTQYF. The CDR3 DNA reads TGCGCCAGCAGTCCCGGGACAGGGGGACCAGATACGCAGTATTTT.

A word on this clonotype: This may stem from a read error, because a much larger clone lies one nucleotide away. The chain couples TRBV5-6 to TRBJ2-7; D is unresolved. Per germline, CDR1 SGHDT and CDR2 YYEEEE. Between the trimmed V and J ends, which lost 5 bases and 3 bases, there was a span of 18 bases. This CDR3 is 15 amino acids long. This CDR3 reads CASRIEARAFYEQYF. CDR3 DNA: TGTGCCAGCAGAATTGAAGCGAGAGCATTCTACGAGCAGTACTTC.

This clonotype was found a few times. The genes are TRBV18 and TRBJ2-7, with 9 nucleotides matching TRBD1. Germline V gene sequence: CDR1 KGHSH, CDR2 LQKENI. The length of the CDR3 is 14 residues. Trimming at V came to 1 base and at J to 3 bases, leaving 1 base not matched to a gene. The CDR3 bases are TGTGCCAGCTCACCACAGGGACAGGGCTACGAGCAGTACTTC. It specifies CASSPQGQGYEQYF.

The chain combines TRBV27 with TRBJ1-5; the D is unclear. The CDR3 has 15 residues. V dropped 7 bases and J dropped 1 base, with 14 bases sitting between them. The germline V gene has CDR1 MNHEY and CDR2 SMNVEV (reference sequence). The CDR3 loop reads CASKREGRSNQPQHF. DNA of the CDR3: TGTGCCAGCAAGAGGGAGGGCAGAAGCAATCAGCCCCAGCATTTT.